This T cell receptor beta chain was recovered during a study of CD8 T cells in Susac syndrome. Reverse transcription used about 0.45 to 1 ug RNA and random hexamers. Amplification of TCR beta CDR3 across 54 Vbeta and 13 Jbeta was performed with immunoSEQ multiplex PCR. Via MiXCR, TCRdb re-called the immunoSEQ multiplex PCR reads, giving one row per CDR3 protein. The sample carries some 190,000 distinct CDR3 sequences, roughly 92% recorded once. CD8+ and CD4+ T cells from blood underwent TCR beta sequencing, which was carried out in a high-throughput format. This clonotype originated in a human donor in good health. The sequenced material came from CD4+ T cells from PBMCs.

CDR3 region: CASSPSDRGRSAPLHF. The CDR3 region has the DNA TGTGCCAGCAGTCCAAGCGACAGGGGGAGGTCGGCACCCCTCCACTTT. The genes are TRBV27 and TRBJ1-6; 9 positions agree with TRBD1. From germline, CDR1 is MNHEY and CDR2 SMNVEV (reference sequence). V lost 5 bases, J lost 11 bases, and 13 bases stayed unmatched. The CDR3 sequence is 16 residues long.